The next 19 T cell receptor beta chains were all read from a single sample in a study of post-analysis software for immune sequencing data. The study, taken as a whole, reports: In patients, TRBV5-6, TRBV5-1 and TRBV20-1 belonged to roughly five TRBV segments found more frequently than in controls.

Their specific antigens are unknown. Built from TCR beta cDNA, the libraries had unique molecular identifiers in them. TCRdb reprocessed the PCR reads with MiXCR, giving one entry per CDR3 protein. The sample holds about 570,000 distinct CDR3 sequences, around a third seen once. The sequenced material came from blood. Source of these receptors: a girl under 18 with multiple sclerosis.

This clonotype was counted between two and nine times. This chain uses TRBV18 with TRBJ2-7; TRBD1 might be the D (6 bases). The DNA end is more similar to TRBJ2-5, so the J call may be wrong. CDR1 KGHSH and CDR2 LQKENI come from the germline V gene. This CDR3 is built from 15 residues. DNA for the CDR3: TGTGCCAGCTCACCTCAGACAGGACTTCAAGAGACCCAGTACTTC. Amino acid sequence: CASSPQTGLQETQYF.

The chain employs TRBV7-3 and TRBJ2-7; D perhaps matches TRBD2 (5 bases). This CDR3 comprises 14 residues. V dropped 3 bases and J dropped 7 bases, with 16 bases sitting between them. Germline lookup yields CDR1 SGHTA and CDR2 FQGTGA. Here the CDR3 reads CASSLDRGSGEQYF. In DNA, the CDR3 is TGTGCCAGCAGCTTGGATCGGGGTTCGGGTGAGCAGTACTTC.

The chain recombines TRBV10-3 with TRBJ2-1; D perhaps matches TRBD1 (5 bases). This CDR3 is 13 amino acids long. CDR1 and CDR2 from the germline V gene are ENHRY and SYGVKD. With 3 bases removed from V and 8 bases from J, the gap between germline ends came to 11 bases. The CDR3 sequence is CAISDSRAHEQFF. CDR3 nucleotides: TGTGCCATCAGTGATAGCAGGGCACATGAGCAGTTCTTC.

The chain has TRBV29-1 and TRBJ1-6; TRBD1 is a possible D gene (5 bases). The CDR3 length is 15 residues. Germline CDR1 reads SQVTM; CDR2 reads ANQGSEA. The germline V and J ends were trimmed by 5 bases and 7 bases, with 18 bases remaining between them. CDR3 amino acids: CSVSDSQVRNSPLHF. CDR3 bases: TGCAGCGTTTCCGACAGTCAAGTGAGGAATTCACCCCTCCACTTT.

With respect to this clonotype: One end of the junction fails to match germline, which may point to a read error. The chain links TRBV2 to TRBJ1-1; 7 positions match TRBD1. The CDR3 is 14 residues long. CDR1 and CDR2 from the germline V gene are SNHLY and FYNNEI. The CDR3 spells CASNRDRQNTETFF. The CDR3, as DNA: TGTGCCAGCAACCGGGACAGACAGAACACTGAAACTTTCTTT.

This clonotype was counted only a few times. The chain carries TRBV9 and TRBJ2-7; no clear D. V was pared by 0 bases and J by 6 bases, with 16 bases between. CDR1 and CDR2 from the germline V gene are SGDLS and YYNGEE. The CDR3 runs 15 residues. In DNA, the CDR3 is TGTGCCAGCAGCGTAGAGGCCTTGTATGGGTCCGAGCAGTACTTC. Translating gives CASSVEALYGSEQYF.

The V gene is TRBV7-9, the J gene TRBJ2-1, with D maybe TRBD2 (5 bases). The DNA end favors TRBJ2-7, so the J call may be wrong. The CDR3 totals 15 residues. Germline values: CDR1 SEHNR, CDR2 FQNEAQ (reference sequence). CDR3 in amino acids: CASSLPGSLDNEQYF. The CDR3 bases are TGTGCCAGCAGCTTACCGGGGAGCCTAGACAATGAGCAGTACTTC.

This clonotype came up a few times. This rearrangement joins TRBV5-6 to TRBJ1-3; no definite D call. V dropped 4 bases and J dropped 0 bases, with 14 bases sitting between them. Germline V gene lookup returns CDR1 SGHDT and CDR2 YYEEEE. This CDR3 spans 16 amino acids. The CDR3 reads CASSPLGGDSGNTIYF. CDR3 nucleotide sequence: TGTGCCAGCAGCCCATTGGGCGGGGACTCTGGAAACACCATATATTTT.

The chain carries TRBV12-3 or TRBV12-4 and TRBJ1-5; D unclear. The CDR3 runs 15 residues. Trimming pared 1 base from V and 3 bases from J, leaving 10 bases between. The CDR3 sequence: CASSLGAAANQPQHF. For the CDR3, the DNA is TGTGCCAGCAGTTTAGGGGCTGCCGCCAATCAGCCCCAGCATTTT.

This clonotype was picked up a small number of times. The CDR3 nucleotides are TGTGCCAGGGGCCAAGACAGCCCTAAGAGCCCGAGGAGCTCCTACGAGCAGTACTTC. Translating it yields CARGQDSPKSPRSSYEQYF. J is TRBJ2-7 and V is TRBV10-3, with D possibly being TRBD1 (5 bases). V was pared by 10 bases and J by 0 bases, with 31 bases between. CDR1 and CDR2 from the germline V gene are ENHRY and SYGVKD. This CDR3 is 19 amino acids long.

This clonotype showed up just a few times. The rearrangement uses TRBV3-1 and TRBJ1-2; D is possibly TRBD1 (5 bases). The CDR3 runs 16 residues. CDR1 is LGHDT and CDR2 is YNNKEL in the germline V gene (reference sequence). V lost 0 bases, J lost 3 bases, and 14 bases lay in between. The CDR3, as DNA: TGTGCCAGCAGCCAAGAGGGCCAGGGATGGGACTATGGCTACACCTTC. It encodes CASSQEGQGWDYGYTF.

This chain uses TRBV9 with TRBJ2-1; D might be TRBD2 (6 bases). Germline CDR1 is SGDLS and CDR2 is YYNGEE. Trimming removed 2 bases at V and 7 bases at J, with 13 bases between. CDR3 length: 14 residues. The CDR3 sequence is CASSVPRLGNEQFF. DNA of the CDR3: TGTGCCAGCAGCGTCCCCCGACTAGGTAATGAGCAGTTCTTC.

The chain links TRBV5-1 to TRBJ2-5, with 12 positions matching TRBD2. CDR3 length: 16 residues. Germline V gene data show CDR1 as SGHRS and CDR2 as YFSETQ. J lost 0 bases, V lost 3 bases, and 3 bases had no gene match. CDR3 residues: CASSSGLAGYQETQYF. The CDR3 DNA sequence: TGCGCCAGCAGCTCTGGACTAGCGGGGTACCAAGAGACCCAGTACTTC.

In its sample, this clonotype was seen a few times. This rearrangement joins TRBV3-1 to TRBJ2-3, with D unclear. The V end lost 1 base, the J end lost 1 base, and 6 bases lay between the germline ends. The CDR3 extends over 14 amino acids. Germline V gene lookup returns CDR1 LGHDT and CDR2 YNNKEL (reference sequence). CDR3 in DNA: TGTGCCAGCAGCCAAGTTCGGGGCACAGATACGCAGTATTTT. Its translation: CASSQVRGTDTQYF.

CDR3 sequence reads: CASSRTGMNRDEQFF. Here the CDR3 DNA reads TGTGCCAGCAGCCGAACGGGGATGAATAGGGATGAGCAGTTCTTC. The chain links TRBV7-9 to TRBJ2-1; D is possibly TRBD2 (5 bases). The germline CDR1 and CDR2 sequences are SEHNR and FQNEAQ (reference sequence). The CDR3 runs to 15 residues. V lost 5 bases to trimming and J lost 8 bases, with 19 bases between them.

The V gene is TRBV20-1, the J gene TRBJ1-2; 7 bases fit TRBD1. This CDR3 has 14 amino acids. Germline lookup yields CDR1 DFQATT and CDR2 SNEGSKA (reference sequence). V was pared by 6 bases and J by 1 base, with 8 bases of the junction left unmatched. CDR3 coding DNA: TGCAGTGCCGCTCCAGGGGGACATAACTATGGCTACACCTTC. It specifies CSAAPGGHNYGYTF.

This clonotype was detected a few times. The chain links TRBV20-1 to TRBJ2-7; D is tentatively TRBD1 or TRBD2 (5 bases each). CDR1 is DFQATT, CDR2 SNEGSKA, per germline (reference sequence). This CDR3 comprises 15 residues. Trimming removed 1 base at V and 2 bases at J, with 15 bases between. In DNA, the CDR3 is TGCAGTGCTAGAGCCCGCCGGGACGGACCCTACGAGCAGTACTTC. As protein: CSARARRDGPYEQYF.

The chain joins TRBV4-2 to TRBJ1-1; no firm D call. The CDR3 loop spans 15 amino acids. V lost 0 bases to trimming and J lost 4 bases, with 12 bases between them. Germline CDR1 LGHNA, CDR2 YNFKEQ. The CDR3 sequence is CASSQEGRRGTEAFF. CDR3 in DNA: TGTGCCAGCAGCCAAGAAGGGAGGCGGGGCACTGAAGCTTTCTTT.

The CDR3 DNA reads TGTGCCAGCAGTCCACGACCGACAGATATCGGCTACACCTTC. Encoded protein: CASSPRPTDIGYTF. The J gene is TRBJ1-2, the V gene TRBV12-3 or TRBV12-4; perhaps TRBD1 as D (5 bases). The CDR3 sequence is 14 residues long. With 5 bases removed from V and 8 bases from J, the gap between germline ends came to 18 bases.